This T cell receptor (beta chain) was sequenced for a study of vaccination effects on CD4 cells after COVID-19 (dated by TCRdb to the early 2020s). A note on the overall study: Participants received two doses of either the BNT162b2 or the mRNA-1273 mRNA SARS-CoV-2 vaccine. The study compared SARS-CoV-2 spike-specific CD4+ TCR repertoires before and after mRNA vaccination in COVID-19 convalescent patients and infection-naive vaccine recipients. Cultures from other donors in the study were sequenced with the Oncomine TCR Beta short-read assay on an Illumina iSeq 100. A total of 10 COVID-19 convalescent patients and several SARS-CoV-2-naive healthy vaccine recipients were included in the full study. Results the study describes overall, beyond this receptor: Clones induced by infection and clones induced by vaccination both contracted markedly at late timepoints after vaccination, which fits with T cell responses waning over time. Among healthy vaccine recipients, nearly all vaccine-induced clones were SARS-CoV-2 mono-reactive, and just 1 of 255 was cross-reactive with common cold coronaviruses. Only a small number of convalescent patients were included, and no early post-infection timepoints were available, which limited the study.

This clone was seen a single time. Its specific antigen is unknown. Within one base of it there is no much larger clone, and no base qualities were kept. The receptor library was made with the immunoSEQ multiplex PCR assay. TCR beta CDR3 sequencing was performed on DNA from the cultured, isolated CD4+ T cells. As for the authors' bioinformatics: Non-productive TCR sequences were removed and reads were trimmed to the CDR3 region, keeping CDR3s of at least 7 amino acids. The MANAFEST web app was used to pick out antigen-specific clonotypes by comparing their expansion in peptide wells with that in reference cultures. To be called positive, a clone needed expansion at FDR<0.05 compared with the reference and with all other wells, an odds ratio greater than 5, and a frequency greater than 0.1% in two replicate wells. A clonotype was defined as cross-reactive if the clonotype was significantly expanded both in SARS-CoV-2 spike wells and in at least one common cold coronavirus spike condition. CDR3 similarity was assessed by Levenshtein distance using the stringdist R package, and unrooted trees were constructed with ape in R 3.6.1. Imported from immuneACCESS, the table was reduced by TCRdb to in-frame sequences with V and J called. These copies leave out some clones; in studies compared against another copy, an unresolved V gene accounts for under half, and the cause of the remainder is not known. V, J and clone size reflect that table, while D and trimming were determined from the DNA. This sample holds about 23,000 clones; about two thirds were observed only once. The top ten clonotypes cover under 3.5% of the sample.

To identify antigen-specific CD4+ T cell clonotypes by their expansion, the ViraFEST assay first stimulated PBMC with viral peptide pools and then applied TCR sequencing. After around 11 days of culture, CD4+ T cells were isolated with the EasySep CD4+ T cell isolation kit. None of the healthy vaccine recipients had a prior SARS-CoV-2 infection, which was confirmed by nucleocapsid antibody tests that came back negative both before and after vaccination. About 2.1 million PBMC per well were cultured in IMDM with about 4.6% human AB serum, 9 to 10 IU/ml IL-2 and gentamicin, plus 10 ug/ml peptides. Half of the culture medium was replaced with fresh IL-2-containing medium on days 3 and 7. Unless noted otherwise, every peptide stimulation condition was cultured in triplicate wells. PBMC were separated from whole blood using Ficoll-Paque Plus gradient centrifugation and were then either cryopreserved at -140C or used fresh. The overlapping peptide pools covered the spike proteins of SARS-CoV-2 and of the common cold coronaviruses HCoV-NL63, HCoV-OC43 and HCoV-229E. Genomic DNA was extracted from cultured CD4+ T cells with the QIAamp micro DNA kit.

The germline V gene yields MNHEY for CDR1 and SVGEGT for CDR2. After removal of 2 bases from V and 1 base from J, the junction retains 1 base not matched to a gene. The CDR3, from cysteine to phenylalanine, totals 15 residues. Just CDR3 DNA is preserved here, 45 bases in frame from base 1. The TCR was taken from a human donor who received a COVID-19 vaccine. The V gene is TRBV6-2 or TRBV6-3 and the J gene is TRBJ2-2; TRBD2 fits 7 bases in the junction. The sample in question was CD4+ T cells from PBMCs cultured with SARS-CoV-2 spike peptides, obtained before COVID-19 vaccination. The label giving this sample's cell subset or site can be read as: SARS-CoV-2 spike overlapping peptide pool stimulation. The CDR3 corresponds to CASSYSGENTGELFF. The DNA sequence is given as TGTGCCAGCAGTTACAGCGGGGAGAACACCGGGGAGCTGTTTTTT.